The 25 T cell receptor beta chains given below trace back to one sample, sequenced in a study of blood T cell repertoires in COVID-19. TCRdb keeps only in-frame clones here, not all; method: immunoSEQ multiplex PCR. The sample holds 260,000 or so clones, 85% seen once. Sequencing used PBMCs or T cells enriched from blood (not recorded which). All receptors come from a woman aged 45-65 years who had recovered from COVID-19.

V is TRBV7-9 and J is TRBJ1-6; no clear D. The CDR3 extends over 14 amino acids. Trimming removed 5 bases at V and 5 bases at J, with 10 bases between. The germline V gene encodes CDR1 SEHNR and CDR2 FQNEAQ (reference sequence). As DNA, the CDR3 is TGTGCCAGCAGCGCGGGAGCGAATAATTCACCCCTCCACTTT. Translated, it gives CASSAGANNSPLHF.

CDR3 bases: TGTGCCAGCAGTTACCACAGGGGGTCGTACGAGCAGTACTTC. Its protein product is CASSYHRGSYEQYF. V is TRBV6-2 or TRBV6-3 and J is TRBJ2-7; the match to TRBD1 covers 8 bases. The CDR3 totals 14 residues. J gave up 4 bases and V 2 bases, and 4 bases lay outside the gene matches. CDR1 and CDR2 from the germline V gene are MNHEY and SVGEGT.

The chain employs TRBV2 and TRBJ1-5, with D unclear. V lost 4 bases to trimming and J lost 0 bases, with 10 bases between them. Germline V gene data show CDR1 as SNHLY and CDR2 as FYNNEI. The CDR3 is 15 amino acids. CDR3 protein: CASSGERYSNQPQHF. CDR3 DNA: TGTGCCAGCAGTGGTGAGAGATATAGCAATCAGCCCCAGCATTTT.

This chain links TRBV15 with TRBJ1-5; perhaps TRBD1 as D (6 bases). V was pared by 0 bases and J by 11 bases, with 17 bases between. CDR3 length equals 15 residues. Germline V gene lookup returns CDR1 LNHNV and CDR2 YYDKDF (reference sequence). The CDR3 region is CATSRDWGTTTAQHF. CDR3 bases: TGTGCCACCAGCAGAGATTGGGGGACAACCACGGCCCAGCATTTT.

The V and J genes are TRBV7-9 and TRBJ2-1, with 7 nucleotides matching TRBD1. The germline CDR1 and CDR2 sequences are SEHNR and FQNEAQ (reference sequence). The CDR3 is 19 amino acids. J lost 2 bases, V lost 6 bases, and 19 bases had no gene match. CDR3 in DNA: TGTGCCAGCAGTTCCGACAGGGACGGGTGGGGGTTAACCTACAATGAGCAGTTCTTC. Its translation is CASSSDRDGWGLTYNEQFF.

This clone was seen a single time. The CDR3 region is CASSSSGQKNEKLFF. The CDR3 DNA reads as TGTGCCAGCAGTAGTTCGGGACAGAAGAATGAAAAACTGTTTTTT. This rearrangement joins TRBV6-5 to TRBJ1-4, with 7 bases matching TRBD1. Germline V CDR1 and CDR2: MNHEY, SVGAGI. The CDR3 sequence is 15 residues long. V lost 5 bases and J lost 5; bases outside the gene matches: 8.

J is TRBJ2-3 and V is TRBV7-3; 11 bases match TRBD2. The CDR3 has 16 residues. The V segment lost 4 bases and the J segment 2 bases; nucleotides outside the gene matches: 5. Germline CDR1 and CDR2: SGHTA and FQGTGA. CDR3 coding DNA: TGTGCCAGCAGCTCCCTAGCGGGGGGCGTCACAGATACGCAGTATTTT. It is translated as CASSSLAGGVTDTQYF.

CDR3 nucleotides: TGTGCCAGCAGTGACAGGTCCCCTCTTTGGGGCTACACCTTC. Translating gives CASSDRSPLWGYTF. The chain combines TRBV7-2 with TRBJ1-2; the D gene is possibly TRBD1 (6 bases). This CDR3 is 14 amino acids long. The V end lost 6 bases, the J end lost 8 bases, and 19 bases lay between the germline ends. Looked up from germline, CDR1 is SGHTA and CDR2 is FQGNSA.

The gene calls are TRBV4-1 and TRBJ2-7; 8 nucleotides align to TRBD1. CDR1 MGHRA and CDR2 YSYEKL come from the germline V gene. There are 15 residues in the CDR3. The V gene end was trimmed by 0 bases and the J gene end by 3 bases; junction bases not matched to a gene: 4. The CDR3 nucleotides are TGCGCCAGCAGCCAAGAACTACAGGGGGTCTACGAGCAGTACTTC. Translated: CASSQELQGVYEQYF.

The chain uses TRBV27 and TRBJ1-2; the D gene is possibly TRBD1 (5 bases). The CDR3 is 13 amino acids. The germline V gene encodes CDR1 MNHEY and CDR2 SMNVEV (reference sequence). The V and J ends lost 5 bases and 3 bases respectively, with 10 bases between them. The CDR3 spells CASSTQGDYGYTF. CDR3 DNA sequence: TGTGCCAGCAGTACGCAGGGTGACTATGGCTACACCTTC.

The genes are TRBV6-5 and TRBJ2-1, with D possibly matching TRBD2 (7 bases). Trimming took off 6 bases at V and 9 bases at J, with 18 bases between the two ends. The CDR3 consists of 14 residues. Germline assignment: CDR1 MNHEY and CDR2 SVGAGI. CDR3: CASSGLRGAGEQFF. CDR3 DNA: TGTGCCAGCAGCGGCCTCCGGGGGGCGGGTGAGCAGTTCTTC.

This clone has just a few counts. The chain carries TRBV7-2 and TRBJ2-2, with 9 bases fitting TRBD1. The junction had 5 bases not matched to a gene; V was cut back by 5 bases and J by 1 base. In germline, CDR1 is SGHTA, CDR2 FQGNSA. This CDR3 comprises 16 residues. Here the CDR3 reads CASSPGGQGNTGELFF. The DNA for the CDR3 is TGTGCCAGCAGCCCTGGGGGACAGGGGAACACCGGGGAGCTGTTTTTT.

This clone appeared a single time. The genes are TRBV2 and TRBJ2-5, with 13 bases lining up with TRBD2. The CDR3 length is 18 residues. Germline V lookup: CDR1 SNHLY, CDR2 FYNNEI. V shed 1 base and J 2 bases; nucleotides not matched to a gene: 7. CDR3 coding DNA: TGTGCCAGCAGTGAAGGTCGACTAGCGGGGGGAACTCAAGAGACCCAGTACTTC. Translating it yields CASSEGRLAGGTQETQYF.

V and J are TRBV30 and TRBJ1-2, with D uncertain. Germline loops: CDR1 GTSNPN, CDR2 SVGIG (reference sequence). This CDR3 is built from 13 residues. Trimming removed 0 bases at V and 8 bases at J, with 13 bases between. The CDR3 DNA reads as TGTGCCTGGAGTGTACTAACGGGGAACGGCTACACCTTC. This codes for CAWSVLTGNGYTF.

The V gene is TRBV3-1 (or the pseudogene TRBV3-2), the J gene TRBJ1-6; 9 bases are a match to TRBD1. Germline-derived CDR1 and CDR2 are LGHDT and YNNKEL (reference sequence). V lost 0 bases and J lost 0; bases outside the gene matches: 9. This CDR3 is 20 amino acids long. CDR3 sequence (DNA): TGTGCCAGCAGCCAAGATCTGTCGGACAGGGGACGCTCCTATAATTCACCCCTCCACTTT. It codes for CASSQDLSDRGRSYNSPLHF.

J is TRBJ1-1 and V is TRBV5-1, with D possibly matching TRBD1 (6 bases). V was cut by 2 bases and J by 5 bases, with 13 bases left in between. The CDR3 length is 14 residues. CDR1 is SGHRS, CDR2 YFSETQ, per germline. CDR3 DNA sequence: TGCGCCAGCAGCTTTATCGGGCAGGGGACTGAAGCTTTCTTT. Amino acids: CASSFIGQGTEAFF.

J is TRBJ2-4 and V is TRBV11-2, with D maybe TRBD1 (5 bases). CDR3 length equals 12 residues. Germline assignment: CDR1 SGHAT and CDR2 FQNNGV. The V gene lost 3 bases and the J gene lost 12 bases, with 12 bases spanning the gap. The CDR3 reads CASSFPGQTQYF. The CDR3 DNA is TGTGCCAGCAGCTTCCCAGGGCAGACTCAGTACTTC.

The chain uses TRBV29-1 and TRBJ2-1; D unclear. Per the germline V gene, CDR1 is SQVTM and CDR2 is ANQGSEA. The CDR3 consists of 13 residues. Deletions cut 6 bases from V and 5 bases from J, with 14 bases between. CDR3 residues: CSVQVNLDNEQFF. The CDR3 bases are TGCAGCGTCCAGGTGAATTTGGACAATGAGCAGTTCTTC.

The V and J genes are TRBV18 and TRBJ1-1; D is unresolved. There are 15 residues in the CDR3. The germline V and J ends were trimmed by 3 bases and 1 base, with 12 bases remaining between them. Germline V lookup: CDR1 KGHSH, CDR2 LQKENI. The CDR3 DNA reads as TGTGCCAGCTCACCCTCCACACACCAGAACACTGAAGCTTTCTTT. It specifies CASSPSTHQNTEAFF.

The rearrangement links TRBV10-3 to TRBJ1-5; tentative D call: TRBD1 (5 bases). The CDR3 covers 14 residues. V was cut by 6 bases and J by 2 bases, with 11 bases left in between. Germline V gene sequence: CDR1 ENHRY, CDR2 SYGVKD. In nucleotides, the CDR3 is TGTGCCATCAGAGCTGACAGTGGCAATCAGCCCCAGCATTTT. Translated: CAIRADSGNQPQHF.

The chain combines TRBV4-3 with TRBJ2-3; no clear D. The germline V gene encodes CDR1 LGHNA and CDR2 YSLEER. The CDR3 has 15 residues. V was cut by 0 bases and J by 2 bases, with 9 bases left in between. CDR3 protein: CASSQDAQATDTQYF. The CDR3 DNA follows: TGCGCCAGCAGCCAAGATGCGCAGGCCACAGATACGCAGTATTTT.

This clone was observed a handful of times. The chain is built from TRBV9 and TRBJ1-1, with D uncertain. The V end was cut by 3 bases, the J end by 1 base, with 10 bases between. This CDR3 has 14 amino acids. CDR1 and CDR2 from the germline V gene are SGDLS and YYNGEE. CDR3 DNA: TGTGCCAGCAGCGGGCAGATTCCGAACACTGAAGCTTTCTTT. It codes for CASSGQIPNTEAFF. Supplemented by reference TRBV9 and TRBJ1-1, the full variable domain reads DSGVTQTPKHLITATGQRVTLRCSPRSGDLSVYWYQQSLDQGLQFLIQYYNGEERAKGNILERFSAQQFPDLHSELNLSSLELGDSALYFCASSGQIPNTEAFFGQGTRLTVV.

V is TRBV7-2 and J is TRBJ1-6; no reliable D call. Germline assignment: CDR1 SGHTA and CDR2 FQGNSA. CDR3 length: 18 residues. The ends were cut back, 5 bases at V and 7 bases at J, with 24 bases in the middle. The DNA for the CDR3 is TGTGCCAGCAGCCTCAATGTGGGTGGGCTGGGCTCGAATTCACCCCTCCACTTT. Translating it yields CASSLNVGGLGSNSPLHF.

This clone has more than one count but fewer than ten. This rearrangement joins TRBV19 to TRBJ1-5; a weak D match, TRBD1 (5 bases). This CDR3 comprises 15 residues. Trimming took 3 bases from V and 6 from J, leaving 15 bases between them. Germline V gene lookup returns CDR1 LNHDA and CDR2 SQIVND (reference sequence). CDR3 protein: CASSMAREVGQPQHF. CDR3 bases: TGTGCCAGTAGTATGGCCAGGGAAGTTGGTCAGCCCCAGCATTTT.

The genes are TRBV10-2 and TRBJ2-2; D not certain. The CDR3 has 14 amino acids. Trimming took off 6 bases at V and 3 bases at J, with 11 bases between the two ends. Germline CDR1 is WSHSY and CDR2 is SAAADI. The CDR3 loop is CASRAGLDTGELFF. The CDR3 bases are TGCGCCAGCAGAGCTGGGCTGGACACCGGGGAGCTGTTTTTT.